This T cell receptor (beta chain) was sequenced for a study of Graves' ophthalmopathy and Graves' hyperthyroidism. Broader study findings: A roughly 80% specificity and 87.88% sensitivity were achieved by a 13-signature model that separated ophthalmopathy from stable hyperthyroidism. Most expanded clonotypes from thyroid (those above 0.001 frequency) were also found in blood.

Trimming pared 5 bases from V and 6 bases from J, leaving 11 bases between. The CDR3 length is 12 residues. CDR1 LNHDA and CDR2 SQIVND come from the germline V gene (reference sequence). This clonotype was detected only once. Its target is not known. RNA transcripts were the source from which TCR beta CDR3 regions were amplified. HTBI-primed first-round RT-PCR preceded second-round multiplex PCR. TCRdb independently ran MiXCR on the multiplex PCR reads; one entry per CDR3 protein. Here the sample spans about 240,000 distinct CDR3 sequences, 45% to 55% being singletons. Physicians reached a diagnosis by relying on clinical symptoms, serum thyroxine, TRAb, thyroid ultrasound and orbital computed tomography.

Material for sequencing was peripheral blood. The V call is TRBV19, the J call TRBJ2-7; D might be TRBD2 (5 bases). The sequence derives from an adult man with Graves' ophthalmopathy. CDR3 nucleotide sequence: TGTGCCAGTAGTTCACTAGTGGGCGAGCAGTACTTC. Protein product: CASSSLVGEQYF.